This T cell receptor beta chain comes out of a study of T-cell reconstitution after alpha-beta-depleted transplantation in children (dated by TCRdb to the mid-2010s). For the wider study: Using TCR repertoire profiling, the study quantitatively followed how T-cell immune reconstitution unfolded in children after TCRalphabeta/CD19-depleted allogeneic hematopoietic cell transplantation.

The V end gives up 3 bases and the J end 9 bases, leaving 11 bases in the junction not matched to a gene. The germline V gene (reference sequence) provides CDR1 DFQATT and CDR2 SNEGSKA. The CDR3 covers 16 residues, taking in both the cysteine and the phenylalanine. Just CDR3 DNA is preserved here, 48 bases in frame from base 1. A word on this clonotype: The specificity of this receptor is unknown. Base qualities are missing; no much larger clone stands one base away.

The treatment or condition label here, explained by the study, means: allogeneic hematopoietic cell transplantation with graft depleted of TCRalphabeta T cells and CD19 B cells. The children who served as transplant recipients had been given grafts of TCRalphabeta/CD19-depleted allogeneic hematopoietic cells. Study-level results and caveats: In some patients, the high TCRbeta diversity seen at day 60 was put down to recipient T cells and intrathymic progenitors that had survived conditioning. The apparently early alphabetaT-cell count recovery about two months after transplant was reportedly dependent on only several hundred rapidly expanded clones derived from non-depleted graft cells. Hyperexpanded clone frequencies declined over subsequent months; after one year, T-cell counts and TCRbeta diversity were mostly attributed to newly produced T cells.

Library method: PCR. Sequencing was performed on an Illumina HiSeq 2500. TCR libraries were prepared with molecular barcoding, using unique molecular identifiers to normalize TCRbeta repertoire quantification. The public reads were run again by TCRdb, first through fastp at Q25 and then through MiXCR, and only productive beta chains were kept. Entries that share a CDR3 protein sequence are merged under the most common genes and DNA. In this sample the table shows around 100,000 distinct CDR3 sequences, 7% to 8% of which occur a single time. The top ten hold about 17% of the sample. The sequencing used PBMCs, collected before TCRalphabeta/CD19-depleted stem cell transplant. This sequence was found in a boy between 2 and 10 years old with acute lymphoblastic leukemia, due to receive a stem cell transplant. The rearrangement combines TRBV20-1 with TRBJ2-1; TRBD2 lines up with 13 middle nucleotides. The CDR3 region has the sequence CSASGLAGAPLGEQFF. The sequenced DNA is TGCAGTGCTAGCGGACTAGCGGGGGCCCCCTTGGGTGAGCAGTTCTTC.